One TCR beta chain is described in this entry. This CDR3 has 15 amino acids. Germline CDR1 is SGHTA and CDR2 is FQGNSA. The V segment lost 1 base and the J segment 0 bases; nucleotides outside the gene matches: 1. This specimen comes from a study of blood T cell repertoires in COVID-19. Here immunoSEQ multiplex PCR was the method, and the copy in TCRdb shows in-frame clones only, minus some. The sample shows roughly 190,000 clones, about 87% of them seen only once. Sequencing used peripheral blood. The receptor comes from a man aged 18 to 30 with active or convalescent COVID-19. V and J are TRBV7-2 and TRBJ1-2; 8 nucleotides line up with TRBD1. In DNA form, the CDR3 reads TGTGCCAGCAGCTTAGACAGGGGGTCTAACTATGGCTACACCTTC. This codes for CASSLDRGSNYGYTF.